The rows below give T cell receptor beta chains drawn from one sample of a study of T cells in localized non-small cell lung cancer. Measured with immunoSEQ multiplex PCR; TCRdb has only the in-frame clones, and not every one. The sample includes tens of thousands of clones, around 86% of them seen just once. This specimen consisted of peripheral blood mononuclear cells, obtained before any cancer treatment. Every receptor here comes from a male donor aged 60 or over with stage II lung adenocarcinoma. Each CDR3 is given with its conserved first and last residue. D genes are given only for firm matches. Size tells how often a clone was seen (once, few, many) or the class of an expanded clone, and some rows leave it out.

V	D	length	size	J	DNA	CDR3
TRBV5-6	NA	14	NA	TRBJ2-5	TGTGCCAGCAGCCCGACCTCGGTGCCGGAGACCCAGTACTTC	CASSPTSVPETQYF
TRBV19	TRBD1	16	NA	TRBJ2-1	TGTGCCAGTAGTATTCGACAAGGGACAGGGGGACATGAGCAGTTCTTC	CASSIRQGTGGHEQFF
TRBV5-1	NA	16	NA	TRBJ1-4	TGCGCCAGCAGCGTAACAGGGCCTGCAACTAATGAAAAACTGTTTTTT	CASSVTGPATNEKLFF
TRBV7-6	NA	13	NA	TRBJ2-7	TGTGTCAGCAGCCCCGGGCCTAACTACGAGCAGTACTTC	CVSSPGPNYEQYF
TRBV7-3	NA	13	once	TRBJ2-2	TGTGCCAGCAGCCTCGGACAGACCGGGGAGCTGTTTTTT	CASSLGQTGELFF
TRBV27	TRBD1	14	NA	TRBJ1-1	TGTGCCAGCAGACTTTTTGGGACAGGGGGAGTGTCTTTCTTT	CASRLFGTGGVSFF
TRBV7-6	NA	15	once	TRBJ2-1	TGTGCCAGCAGCTTAATACCGCGACTAATGGGTGAGCAGTTCTTC	CASSLIPRLMGEQFF
TRBV6-1	TRBD1	13	NA	TRBJ2-7	TGTGCCAGCGGAGGACAGGGCCCCCTCGAGCAGTACTTC	CASGGQGPLEQYF
TRBV4-2	NA	15	NA	TRBJ2-2	TGTGCCAGCAGCCAAAGTACGGAAGCTACCGGGGAGCTGTTTTTT	CASSQSTEATGELFF
TRBV5-4	NA	14	NA	TRBJ2-1	TGTGCCAGCAGCCTTGAAAATATTGGCCGCGAGCAGTTCTTC	CASSLENIGREQFF
TRBV5-1	NA	13	NA	TRBJ2-1	TGCGCCAGCAGCTCGGGGCTTGGGGATGAGCAGTTCTTC	CASSSGLGDEQFF
TRBV7-9	NA	13	NA	TRBJ1-2	TGTGCCAGCATAGAGGGGAATAACTATGGCTACACCTTC	CASIEGNNYGYTF
TRBV28	TRBD1	15	NA	TRBJ1-1	TGTGCCAGCAGTTCACCGGGACAGGCCAAGACTGAAGCTTTCTTT	CASSSPGQAKTEAFF
TRBV27	NA	15	NA	TRBJ1-4	TGTGCCAGCAGTTTATCGAGCGACCGGAATGAAAAACTGTTTTTT	CASSLSSDRNEKLFF
TRBV6-4	TRBD1	17	once	TRBJ2-7	TGTGCCAGCAGCAAATCAACTGGACAGGGGCTGGGATACGAGCAGTACTTC	CASSKSTGQGLGYEQYF